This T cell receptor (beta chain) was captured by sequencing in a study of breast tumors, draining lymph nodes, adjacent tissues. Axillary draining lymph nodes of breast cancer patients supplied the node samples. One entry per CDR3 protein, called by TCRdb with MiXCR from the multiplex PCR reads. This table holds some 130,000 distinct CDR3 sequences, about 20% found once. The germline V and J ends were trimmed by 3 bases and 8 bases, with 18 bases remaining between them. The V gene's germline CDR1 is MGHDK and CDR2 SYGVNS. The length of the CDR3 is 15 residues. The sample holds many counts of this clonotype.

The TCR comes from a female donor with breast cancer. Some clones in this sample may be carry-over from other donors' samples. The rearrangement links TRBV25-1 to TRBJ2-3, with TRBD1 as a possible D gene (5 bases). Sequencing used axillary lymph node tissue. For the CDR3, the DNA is TGTGCCAGCAGTGACCCCCTAGATGGGGCGGCTACGCAGTATTTT. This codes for CASSDPLDGAATQYF.